The 4 T cell receptor beta chains below all came from one sample that was sequenced in a study of T cells in localized non-small cell lung cancer. Only in-frame clones appear in the TCRdb table, and some are missing; sequencing was by immunoSEQ multiplex PCR. The repertoire holds 4,000 to 6,500 clones, with 33% as singletons. Sample: lung tumor tissue, taken before any cancer treatment. The receptors come from a female donor older than 55 with stage I lung adenocarcinoma.

This sequence joins TRBV7-5 and TRBJ1-5; the D call of TRBD1 is as the table states it, not checked on the DNA. TRBV7-5 represents a pseudogene. This CDR3 is 14 amino acids long. The DNA for the CDR3 is TGTGCCAGCAGCTCCATTCAGGGGGATCAGCCCCAGCATTTT. Protein: CASSSIQGDQPQHF.

The chain employs TRBV11-3 and TRBJ1-2, with a weak D call TRBD1 (5 bases). CDR1 is SGHNT, CDR2 YENEEA, per germline. This CDR3 contains 14 residues. V lost 5 bases and J lost 2, with 12 bases in between. The CDR3 DNA reads TGTGCCAGCAGCCCATTACAGGACAACTATGGCTACACCTTC. Translation gives CASSPLQDNYGYTF.

This clone occurred once. This sequence joins TRBV28 and TRBJ2-1; 11 nucleotides match TRBD1. From germline, CDR1 is MDHEN and CDR2 SYDVKM. Trimming removed 6 bases from V and 5 bases from J; junction bases left unmatched: 0. The CDR3 has 13 amino acids. CDR3 region: CASRGQGDNEQFF. DNA of the CDR3: TGTGCCAGCAGGGGACAGGGGGACAATGAGCAGTTCTTC.

This clone ranks as medium-sized. The gene calls are TRBV11-3 and TRBJ2-7; TRBD1 aligns across 10 bases. The CDR3 has 15 residues. V was clipped by 5 bases and J by 7 bases; unmatched bases: 11. Germline V gene data show CDR1 as SGHNT and CDR2 as YENEEA. For the CDR3, the DNA is TGTGCCAGCAGCCCCTGGGGACAGGGGTATGGAGAGCAGTACTTC. This encodes CASSPWGQGYGEQYF.